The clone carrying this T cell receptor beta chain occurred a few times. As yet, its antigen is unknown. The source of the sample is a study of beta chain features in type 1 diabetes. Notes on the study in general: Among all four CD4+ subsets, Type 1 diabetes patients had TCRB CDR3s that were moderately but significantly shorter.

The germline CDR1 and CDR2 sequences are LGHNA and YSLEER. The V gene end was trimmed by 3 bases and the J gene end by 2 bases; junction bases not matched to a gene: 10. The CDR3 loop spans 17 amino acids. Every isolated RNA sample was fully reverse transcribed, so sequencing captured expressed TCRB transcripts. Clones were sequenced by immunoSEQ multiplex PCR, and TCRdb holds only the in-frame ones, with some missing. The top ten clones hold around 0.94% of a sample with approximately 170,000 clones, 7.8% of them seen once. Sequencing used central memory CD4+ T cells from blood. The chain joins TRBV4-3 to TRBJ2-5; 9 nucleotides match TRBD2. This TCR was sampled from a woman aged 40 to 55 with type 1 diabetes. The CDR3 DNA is TGCGCCAGCAGCCAGAGTCTCCTAGCGGGAAAGCAAGAGACCCAGTACTTC. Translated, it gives CASSQSLLAGKQETQYF.